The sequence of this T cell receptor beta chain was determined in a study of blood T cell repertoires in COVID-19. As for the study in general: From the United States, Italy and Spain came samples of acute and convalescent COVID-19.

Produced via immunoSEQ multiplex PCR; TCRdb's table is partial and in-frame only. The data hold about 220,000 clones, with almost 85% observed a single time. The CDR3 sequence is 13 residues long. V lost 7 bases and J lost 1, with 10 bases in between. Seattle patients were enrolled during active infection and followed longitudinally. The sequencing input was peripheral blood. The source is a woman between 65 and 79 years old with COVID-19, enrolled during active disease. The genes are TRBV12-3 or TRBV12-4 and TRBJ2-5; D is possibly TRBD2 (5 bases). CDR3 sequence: CASTRGFQETQYF. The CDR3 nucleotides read TGTGCCAGCACACGGGGTTTCCAAGAGACCCAGTACTTC.